A single T cell receptor (beta chain) is shown here with its context. This sample is drawn from a study of CD8 T cells in Susac syndrome. Controls matched for sex and age were healthy donors. TEMRA cells were FACS-enriched, while CD8+ and CD4+ T cells were negatively isolated. The CDR3 runs to 13 residues. V lost 6 bases, J lost 0 bases, and 9 bases lay in between. Germline CDR1 MNHEY, CDR2 SMNVEV (reference sequence). The authors reverse transcribed about 0.45 to 1 ug RNA with random hexamers. Amplification of TCR beta CDR3 across 54 Vbeta and 13 Jbeta was performed with immunoSEQ multiplex PCR. Each CDR3 protein gets one entry after TCRdb re-called the immunoSEQ multiplex PCR reads with MiXCR. This table has about 150,000 distinct CDR3 sequences, roughly 94% appearing once.

The sequence was collected from a human donor in good health. The sequenced material came from CD4+ T cells from PBMCs. The chain uses TRBV27 and TRBJ2-7; D remains ambiguous. This CDR3 is CASSRTYSYEQYF. The CDR3 nucleotides read TGTGCCAGCAGCCGGACGTACTCCTACGAGCAGTACTTC.